Sequencing of this T cell receptor beta chain was carried out in a study of identifying expanded T cells in peripheral blood (dated by TCRdb to the late 2010s). General notes on the study: Separate aliquots of the same genomic DNA pool were sequenced to produce technical replicates, and four replicates were compared in pairs.

Points on this clone: Its binding antigen is unknown. Per-base quality was not reported, and no clone a single base away is much larger than it.

The immunoSEQ Assay, which relies on bias-controlled multiplex PCR amplification of genomic DNA, was used to profile TCRbeta CDR3 regions. Concerning the study's data processing: To quantify the absolute abundance of each unique TCRbeta CDR3 region, the sequences were collapsed and filtered. Differential abundance was assessed using a binomial (Fisher-equivalent) model and a beta-binomial model in which time-dependent variance fitted from healthy donors was added. Any clone with fewer than 5 combined templates was excluded, and a clone was called differentially abundant if its Benjamini-Hochberg FDR was below 0.01. Beta-binomial variance was modeled as a function of total template count across the two samples using the form v = (b*log(k)+a)^2. TCRdb mirrors the immuneACCESS table, restricted to in-frame sequences. Some clones are absent from its copies; in checked studies, under half trace to an unresolved V gene, and the reason for the others is unknown. From that table come the V and J calls and clone size; the DNA was used to work out D and trimming. The sample includes tens of thousands of clones, with roughly 81% observed a single time. 4% to 5.5% of the sample goes to the ten largest clones.

No immune events such as infections were documented for the healthy donors during the collection period. To calibrate time-dependent variance in a beta-binomial model of T-cell clone differential abundance, blood repertoires from healthy donors were used as a training cohort. There were roughly 10 healthy donors in the training cohort, of whom 3 were female and 7 were male. On average the donors were 43 years old, and their ages spanned roughly 29 to 70 years. Whole blood, obtained from a commercial supplier, was collected from each healthy donor at three time points spaced around 2 weeks apart. Genomic DNA was extracted from unsorted whole blood for immunosequencing. Results the study describes overall, beyond this receptor: The authors expected that over much longer intervals, such as months to years, biological variance in healthy repertoires might increase even further. The binomial model flagged roughly 1.3 differentially abundant clones between technical replicates but 15 to 17 over roughly two weeks and 19 to 20 over roughly 4 weeks. Across all healthy-donor time intervals, the beta-binomial model significantly cut both the number of clones called differentially abundant and the false-positive rate. Across all healthy donors, variance in clone template counts between roughly 2-week samples was found to increase significantly with total template count.

At the junction V is shortened by 3 bases and J by 3 bases, with 15 bases in between. Including the terminal cysteine and phenylalanine, the CDR3 comprises 16 residues. The only DNA kept is the CDR3, 48 bases in frame from the first base. CDR1 and CDR2 are read off the germline V gene as KGHSH and LQKENI. Sequenced: blood. Here the chain combines TRBV18 and TRBJ1-3; TRBD1 is a possible D gene, resting on 6 matching bases. The sequence came from a person aged 18-70 years in good health. CDR3 reads: CASSPGTGGSGNTIYF. The sequenced DNA: TGTGCCAGCTCACCGGGGACCGGGGGCAGTGGAAACACCATATATTTT.